This is a list of T cell receptor beta chains from one sample in a study of T cell responses to AZD1222 COVID-19 vaccine. Profiled with immunoSEQ multiplex PCR; TCRdb holds only in-frame clones, not every one. The data show roughly 120,000 clones, with around 81% seen just once and roughly 4.8% held by the top ten. Sequences were derived from peripheral blood, sampled on day 0 of AZD1222 vaccination. These receptors all come from an adult in good health. The CDR3 runs from the conserved cysteine through the conserved F or W. A D gene is named only where the DNA matches it firmly. Size is stated for part of the rows, as once, few or many counts, or as a class when the clone is expanded.

j_gene: TRBJ1-1; v_gene: TRBV6-2/TRBV6-3; d_gene: .; abundance: .; CDR3nt: TGTGCCAGCAGTTACCACAACACGGGGAACACTGAAGCTTTCTTT; CDR3aa: CASSYHNTGNTEAFF
j_gene: TRBJ2-1; v_gene: TRBV10-2; d_gene: TRBD2; abundance: .; CDR3nt: TGCGCCAGCACCTTGGGACTAGTGGGGTACAATGAGCAGTTCTTC; CDR3aa: CASTLGLVGYNEQFF
j_gene: TRBJ2-7; v_gene: TRBV27; d_gene: .; abundance: few; CDR3nt: TGTGCCAGCAGTTTCGGGACTCCTCTTACCTACGAGCAGTACTTC; CDR3aa: CASSFGTPLTYEQYF
j_gene: TRBJ2-7; v_gene: TRBV5-1; d_gene: TRBD2; abundance: .; CDR3nt: TGCGCCAGCAGCTTAACTAGCGGGAGTCAATACGAGCAGTACTTC; CDR3aa: CASSLTSGSQYEQYF
j_gene: TRBJ1-2; v_gene: TRBV19; d_gene: .; abundance: few; CDR3nt: TGTGCCAGCCAGGGCCAGACTCTCCCAGACGCCTATGGCTACACCTTC; CDR3aa: CASQGQTLPDAYGYTF
j_gene: TRBJ2-3; v_gene: TRBV5-1; d_gene: TRBD1; abundance: .; CDR3nt: TGCGCCAGCAGTCGCCTCACAGGGGGCCTCACAGATACGCAGTATTTT; CDR3aa: CASSRLTGGLTDTQYF
j_gene: TRBJ1-2; v_gene: TRBV6-6; d_gene: TRBD1; abundance: .; CDR3nt: TGTGCCAGCAGGCCGGGACAGGGGGCCAACTATGGCTACACCTTC; CDR3aa: CASRPGQGANYGYTF
j_gene: TRBJ2-4; v_gene: TRBV5-8; d_gene: TRBD1; abundance: .; CDR3nt: TGTGCCAGCAGCTTACGGGACAGCCAAGCCAAAAACATTCAGTACTTC; CDR3aa: CASSLRDSQAKNIQYF
j_gene: TRBJ1-1; v_gene: TRBV9; d_gene: .; abundance: .; CDR3nt: TGTGCCAGCAGCACCCATAGACTCGACACTGAAGCTTTCTTT; CDR3aa: CASSTHRLDTEAFF
j_gene: TRBJ2-5; v_gene: TRBV5-1; d_gene: TRBD1; abundance: .; CDR3nt: TGCGCCAGCAGCGCCGACAGGGTTGGAGAGACCCAGTACTTC; CDR3aa: CASSADRVGETQYF
j_gene: TRBJ1-2; v_gene: TRBV5-6; d_gene: TRBD1; abundance: .; CDR3nt: TGTGCCAGCAGCTTGGCCAGGGGACAGATCTATTATGGCTACACCTTC; CDR3aa: CASSLARGQIYYGYTF
j_gene: TRBJ1-5; v_gene: TRBV7-2; d_gene: .; abundance: few; CDR3nt: TGTGCCAGCAGCTTAAGCGGATGGAATCAGCCCCAGCATTTT; CDR3aa: CASSLSGWNQPQHF
j_gene: TRBJ2-3; v_gene: TRBV7-3; d_gene: TRBD2; abundance: .; CDR3nt: TGTGCCAGCAGCTCCCCCCCCCAGGCGGGGGGCCTTTACACAGATACGCAGTATTTT; CDR3aa: CASSSPPQAGGLYTDTQYF
j_gene: TRBJ2-2; v_gene: TRBV6-1; d_gene: .; abundance: .; CDR3nt: TGTGCCAGCAGTTGGGAGGACACCGGGGAGCTGTTTTTT; CDR3aa: CASSWEDTGELFF
j_gene: TRBJ1-2; v_gene: TRBV4-3; d_gene: .; abundance: .; CDR3nt: TGCGCCAGCAGCCAATGGCAGAACTATGGCTACACCTTC; CDR3aa: CASSQWQNYGYTF
j_gene: TRBJ1-5; v_gene: TRBV6-2/TRBV6-3; d_gene: .; abundance: .; CDR3nt: TGTGCCAGCAGTCGGGGGGAAGTTGGCAATCAGCCCCAGCATTTT; CDR3aa: CASSRGEVGNQPQHF
j_gene: TRBJ2-1; v_gene: TRBV9; d_gene: TRBD2; abundance: .; CDR3nt: TGTGCCAGCAGCGGGAATCTAGCGGGAGGGTACAATGAGCAGTTCTTC; CDR3aa: CASSGNLAGGYNEQFF
j_gene: TRBJ2-3; v_gene: TRBV9; d_gene: TRBD1; abundance: .; CDR3nt: TGTGCCAGCAGCGCCCGGGACAGCCCTGGGTCGCAGTATTTT; CDR3aa: CASSARDSPGSQYF
j_gene: TRBJ2-7; v_gene: TRBV6-5; d_gene: .; abundance: .; CDR3nt: TGTGCCAGCAGTTACTCCTCTTGGGGCGAGCAGTACTTC; CDR3aa: CASSYSSWGEQYF
j_gene: TRBJ1-4; v_gene: TRBV5-6; d_gene: .; abundance: .; CDR3nt: TGTGCCAGCAGTGGGGGCCTCGGAGTTGAAAAACTGTTTTTT; CDR3aa: CASSGGLGVEKLFF
j_gene: TRBJ1-5; v_gene: TRBV28; d_gene: TRBD1; abundance: .; CDR3nt: TGTGCCAGCAGTTTAACAGGGGGTGGTCAGCCCCAGCATTTT; CDR3aa: CASSLTGGGQPQHF
j_gene: TRBJ1-2; v_gene: TRBV4-1; d_gene: .; abundance: .; CDR3nt: TGCGCCAGCAGCCAGGCCGCTTCGGGGGCGGTCTATGGCTACACCTTC; CDR3aa: CASSQAASGAVYGYTF
j_gene: TRBJ2-3; v_gene: TRBV4-3; d_gene: .; abundance: once; CDR3nt: TGCGCCAGCAGCCAAGTAGCTACCTGGGCAGATACGCAGTATTTT; CDR3aa: CASSQVATWADTQYF
j_gene: TRBJ2-3; v_gene: TRBV5-1; d_gene: TRBD2; abundance: .; CDR3nt: TGCGCCAGCAGCGTTAGCGGGAGGAGGACAGATACGCAGTATTTT; CDR3aa: CASSVSGRRTDTQYF
j_gene: TRBJ1-5; v_gene: TRBV28; d_gene: TRBD1; abundance: .; CDR3nt: TGTGCCAGCAGGCTCCGATCAGGGGGCCGTCGCAATCAGCCCCAGCATTTT; CDR3aa: CASRLRSGGRRNQPQHF
j_gene: TRBJ2-6; v_gene: TRBV7-3; d_gene: TRBD2; abundance: .; CDR3nt: TGTGCCAGCAGCTTAAGGGCGGGGGTTGGGGCCAACGTCCTGACTTTC; CDR3aa: CASSLRAGVGANVLTF
j_gene: TRBJ1-2; v_gene: TRBV19; d_gene: .; abundance: .; CDR3nt: TGTGCCAGTAGGTCGGCGGGGGCATTTTATGGCTACACCTTC; CDR3aa: CASRSAGAFYGYTF
j_gene: TRBJ2-7; v_gene: TRBV28; d_gene: .; abundance: .; CDR3nt: TGTGCCAGCATAGGGGCGGGGAACTACGAGCAGTACTTC; CDR3aa: CASIGAGNYEQYF
j_gene: TRBJ2-3; v_gene: TRBV24-1; d_gene: TRBD1; abundance: .; CDR3nt: TGTGCCACCAGTGAAAGGGGGCGCACCACAGATACGCAGTATTTT; CDR3aa: CATSERGRTTDTQYF
j_gene: TRBJ1-6; v_gene: TRBV18; d_gene: .; abundance: .; CDR3nt: TGTGCCAGCTCACCACGGGAATCTACGGGTAATTCACCCCTCCACTTT; CDR3aa: CASSPRESTGNSPLHF
j_gene: TRBJ2-1; v_gene: TRBV4-1; d_gene: TRBD2; abundance: .; CDR3nt: TGCGCCAGCAGCCAGGGGACTAGCGGGGCTCAGGAGCAGTTCTTC; CDR3aa: CASSQGTSGAQEQFF